A selection of T cell receptor beta chains follows, all from one sample in a study of T cells in Graves' hyperthyroidism and ophthalmopathy. MiXCR was run by TCRdb on the multiplex PCR reads, yielding one entry per CDR3 protein. The top ten clones hold about 8.3% of a sample with about 580,000 distinct CDR3 sequences, around 45% of them seen once. The material sequenced was peripheral blood or thyroid tissue (not recorded which). These receptors all come from a woman younger than 35 with Graves' hyperthyroidism. CDR3s include the opening cysteine and the closing phenylalanine or tryptophan. Fields, in order: D gene, V gene, J gene, clone size, CDR3 DNA, CDR3 protein. D genes are given only for firm matches. The size entry is marked missing in some rows and otherwise reads once, few, many or a size class.

>NA|TRBV19|TRBJ2-2|many
TGTGCCAGTAGTATAGTACAGGGATACACCGGGGAGCTGTTTTTT
CASSIVQGYTGELFF
>TRBD1|TRBV19|TRBJ1-5|many
TGTGCCAGTAGTATAGGGTCCGGGACAGGGGGGAATCAGCCCCAGCATTTT
CASSIGSGTGGNQPQHF
>NA|TRBV12-3/TRBV12-4|TRBJ2-7|many
TGTGCCAGCAGTTTCGGGGTTTCTATATTCTACGAGCAGTACTTC
CASSFGVSIFYEQYF
>NA|TRBV20-1|TRBJ1-1|NA
TGCAGTGCCCCGGGGACTAGCGGGAGGGGTACGAACACTGAAGCTTTCTTT
CSAPGTSGRGTNTEAFF
>NA|TRBV2|TRBJ1-5|NA
TGTGCCAGCAGTGAAGGTGCAGCATCTGAGCATTTT
CASSEGAASEHF
>TRBD1|TRBV9|TRBJ1-6|many
TGTGCCAGCAGCACAGACGGCAGGGGGGGTTCACCCCTCCACTTT
CASSTDGRGGSPLHF
>NA|TRBV5-8|TRBJ1-2|many
TGTGCCAGCAGATCTCTCCGGGAGACTTTTTATGGCTACACCTTC
CASRSLRETFYGYTF
>NA|TRBV7-6|TRBJ1-5|once
TGTGCCAGCGACGCTAGCAATCAGCCCCAGCATTTT
CASDASNQPQHF
>TRBD1|TRBV10-3|TRBJ1-5|NA
TGTGCCACCGCCGGGACAGGGGGCAATCAGCCCCAGCATTTT
CATAGTGGNQPQHF
>NA|TRBV2|TRBJ1-6|NA
TGTGCCAGCAGTGCTATCTCCGCCAGTTCACCCCTCCACTTT
CASSAISASSPLHF
>TRBD2|TRBV10-3|TRBJ2-5|NA
TGTGCCATCAGTGCTAGAGCGGGAGGGGGGCAAGAGACCCAGTACTTC
CAISARAGGGQETQYF
>NA|TRBV20-1|TRBJ1-1|NA
TGCAGCTCCCGGACAGTGAACACTGAAGCTTTCTTT
CSSRTVNTEAFF
>TRBD2|TRBV10-2|TRBJ2-7|many
TGCGCCAGCAGGGCCGGGACTAGCAAGTACTTC
CASRAGTSKYF
>NA|TRBV11-3|TRBJ1-3|NA
TGTGCCAGCAGCTCACCTGTCTTGACAAAAGGAAACACCATATATTTT
CASSSPVLTKGNTIYF
>TRBD1|TRBV13|TRBJ1-1|many
TGTGCCAGCAGCTGGGCAGGGGGTGGGACTGAAGCTTTCTTT
CASSWAGGGTEAFF
>NA|TRBV7-9|TRBJ1-2|many
TGTGCCAGCAGCTATTCGAGGGGGTCGAACTATGGCTACACCTTC
CASSYSRGSNYGYTF
>NA|TRBV29-1|TRBJ1-1|NA
TGCAGCCCTGGGACTCCCGTGAACACTGAAGCTTTCTTT
CSPGTPVNTEAFF
>NA|TRBV7-6|TRBJ2-6|once
TGCGCCAGCAGTAGTTCGGAGACTAGGGCCAACGTCCTGACTTTC
CASSSSETRANVLTF
>TRBD2|TRBV10-2|TRBJ2-7|NA
TGCGCCAGCAGTGACAGGTCTGGGACTAGCGGGAGCTCCTACGAGCAGTACTTC
CASSDRSGTSGSSYEQYF
>NA|TRBV6-4|TRBJ1-1|many
TGTGCCAGCAGTTCCGCCGGGAACACTGAAGCTTTCTTT
CASSSAGNTEAFF
>NA|TRBV11-1|TRBJ1-4|NA
TGTGCCAGCAGCCTAGATACCATTAATGAAAAACTGTTTTTT
CASSLDTINEKLFF
>NA|TRBV20-1|TRBJ1-2|NA
TGCAGTGCTAGAGATGCCCGACAGAGCTTGCACACCTTC
CSARDARQSLHTF
>TRBD1|TRBV7-9|TRBJ1-2|NA
TGTGCCAGCTCAAGGACAGGGGGCTATGGCTACACCTTC
CASSRTGGYGYTF
>NA|TRBV30|TRBJ2-5|few
TGTGCCTGGGGATGGGGGGAGTCGCAAGAGACCCAGTACTTC
CAWGWGESQETQYF
>TRBD1|TRBV2|TRBJ1-2|NA
TGTGCCAGCAAGGTCGGGACAGGGGTTGTGGCTGGCTACACCTTC
CASKVGTGVVAGYTF
>NA|TRBV7-9|TRBJ1-5|NA
TGTGCCAGCAGTCCTCCTTGGGGAAACCAGCCCCAGCATTTT
CASSPPWGNQPQHF
>NA|TRBV5-5|TRBJ1-4|NA
TGTGCCTGCAATCCGGGACCCGGACACGCAGGGGAAAAACTGTTTTTT
CACNPGPGHAGEKLFF
>NA|TRBV29-1|TRBJ1-2|many
TGCAGCGTTGAAGATAGGGCAGTGAGAACCTTC
CSVEDRAVRTF
>TRBD1|TRBV2|TRBJ1-2|many
TGTGCCAGCAGTCGCAGGGGGTTTGGTGGCTACACCTTC
CASSRRGFGGYTF
>NA|TRBV10-2|TRBJ1-5|many
TGCGCCAGCAGTGAGTCTTGGAGGGGGAGCAATCAGCCCCAGCATTTT
CASSESWRGSNQPQHF
>NA|TRBV2|TRBJ1-2|NA
TGTGCCAGCAGTTTAAGCGCATATGGCTACACCTTC
CASSLSAYGYTF
>TRBD1|TRBV20-1|TRBJ2-7|NA
TGCAGTGCTCTGGGGACAGGGGGGTACGAGCAGTACTTC
CSALGTGGYEQYF
>TRBD1|TRBV7-9|TRBJ2-5|many
TGTGCCAGCAGTTCCAAGGACAGGGAAGAGACCCAGTACTTC
CASSSKDREETQYF
>NA|TRBV27|TRBJ2-7|many
TGTGCCAGCAGTCCCACCTCGGCCGTTTACGAGCAGTACTTC
CASSPTSAVYEQYF
>NA|TRBV2|TRBJ1-4|many
TGTGCCAGCAGTGACAGGGGTGAAAAACTGTTTTTT
CASSDRGEKLFF
>NA|TRBV30|TRBJ1-1|many
TGTGCCTGGAGTCCGAAGCGCCTGAACACTGAAGCTTTCTTT
CAWSPKRLNTEAFF
>TRBD1|TRBV29-1|TRBJ2-2|once
TGCAGCGTTGAATCGGGACCCCACACAGGGGGCACCGGGGAGCTGTTTTTT
CSVESGPHTGGTGELFF
>TRBD1|TRBV10-2|TRBJ1-1|many
TGCGCCAGCAGTCTTGGACAGGCCATTTCTGTCACTGAAGCTTTCTTT
CASSLGQAISVTEAFF
>NA|TRBV6-5|TRBJ1-5|many
TGTGCCAGCAGGGCCAGGGGACTTGCAGATCAGCCCCAGCATTTT
CASRARGLADQPQHF
>NA|TRBV20-1|TRBJ2-7|NA
TGCAGTTTGGTGATCTCCTCCTACGAGCAGTACTTC
CSLVISSYEQYF
>TRBD1|TRBV20-1|TRBJ2-2|few
TGCAGTGCTAGAGATCTCACAGGGGGCGACACCGGGGAGCTGTTTTTT
CSARDLTGGDTGELFF
>TRBD1|TRBV29-1|TRBJ1-4|NA
TGCAGCGTTGACCGTGGACAGGGGGAGGAAAAACTGTTTTTT
CSVDRGQGEEKLFF
>NA|TRBV20-1|TRBJ1-4|many
TGCAGTGCTAGAGGGAGGGAAGACAAGCCTTTGCGTAATGAAAAACTGTTTTTT
CSARGREDKPLRNEKLFF
>NA|TRBV12-3/TRBV12-4|TRBJ2-5|many
TGTGCCAGCAGTTTGGGGGGGCCCCAAGAGACCCAGTACTTC
CASSLGGPQETQYF
>NA|TRBV2|TRBJ2-3|few
TGTGCCAGCAGTGGGGGACCCGGAGATACGCAGTATTTT
CASSGGPGDTQYF
>TRBD1|TRBV20-1|TRBJ1-1|many
TGCAGTGCTCTCCGGGACAGGAACACTGAAGCTTTCTTT
CSALRDRNTEAFF
>NA|TRBV4-1|TRBJ1-5|NA
TGCGCCAGCAGCCAAGAGGGGGCCACTCAGCCCCAGCATTTT
CASSQEGATQPQHF
>NA|TRBV20-1|TRBJ1-5|NA
TGCAGTGCCAGCAGTCCCCCGGGGGGGCTTGGTCAGCCCCAGCATTTT
CSASSPPGGLGQPQHF
>TRBD2|TRBV24-1|TRBJ2-7|many
TGTGCCACCAGTGATTTGTCTAGGGCTAGCGGGAAGGAGGGGACCTACGAGCAGTACTTC
CATSDLSRASGKEGTYEQYF
>NA|TRBV4-1|TRBJ1-5|NA
TGCGCCAGCAGCCAAGATCCCGACGGGGGCAGCCGCCAGCCCCAGCATTTT
CASSQDPDGGSRQPQHF
>TRBD1|TRBV14|TRBJ2-7|many
TGTGCCAGCCGGGACAGGGGGTTCGAGCAGTACTTC
CASRDRGFEQYF
>NA|TRBV7-9|TRBJ1-1|NA
TGTGCCAGCAGCCCGAGGCAGGGGAGTCACACTGAAGCTTTCTTT
CASSPRQGSHTEAFF
>NA|TRBV27|TRBJ1-2|many
TGTGCCAGCAGTTTATCGGGGGCAACTAACTATGGCTACACCTTC
CASSLSGATNYGYTF
>NA|TRBV7-9|TRBJ2-1|few
TGTGCCAGCAGCTTGTCGGGACTGATCAACAATGAGCAGTTCTTC
CASSLSGLINNEQFF
>NA|TRBV19|TRBJ2-2|many
TGTGCCAGTAGTTCGATGGAGGCGGCGAACACCGGGGAGCTGTTTTTT
CASSSMEAANTGELFF
>NA|TRBV12-3/TRBV12-4|TRBJ2-2|once
TGTGCCAGCAGCTTAGCGAGAGTCCCCAACACCGGGGAGCTGTTTTTT
CASSLARVPNTGELFF
>TRBD1|TRBV12-3/TRBV12-4|TRBJ1-2|many
TGTGCCAGCACCCCCGGACAGGGGGCTGGCTACACCTTC
CASTPGQGAGYTF
>NA|TRBV5-6|TRBJ2-5|many
TGTGCCAGCAGCTTGTTCAGGGGGGAAGAGACCCAGTACTTC
CASSLFRGEETQYF
>NA|TRBV20-1|TRBJ1-2|NA
TGCAGTGCTAGAGGTCTAGCGGGGTATGGCTACACCTTC
CSARGLAGYGYTF